This T cell receptor beta chain stems from a study of control samples from healthy donors and cancer patients. Germline V gives CDR1 SGHRS, CDR2 YFSETQ. J lost 5 bases, V lost 4 bases, and 11 bases had no gene match. The CDR3 is 15 amino acids. Sequencing was performed with immunoSEQ multiplex PCR; in TCRdb, only in-frame clones are kept and a portion is missing. Of around 130,000 clones detected, 75% to 95% appear once; the ten largest clones hold about 9%. V gene TRBV5-1 combines with J gene TRBJ2-7, with 8 nucleotides matching TRBD1. This receptor was taken from a man younger than 35 in good health. The sequenced sample consisted of blood. CDR3 DNA sequence: TGCGCCAGCAGCCAAACGCAGGGGGCGGACAACGAGCAGTACTTC. It translates to CASSQTQGADNEQYF.